These 25 T cell receptor beta chains originate from one sample sequenced in a study of CD8 T cells in Susac syndrome. Random hexamers were used to reverse transcribe the RNA input (about 0.45 to 1 ug). Using its own MiXCR run on the immunoSEQ multiplex PCR reads, TCRdb lists one record per CDR3 protein. The data contain about 140,000 distinct CDR3 sequences, 85% to 95% of them singletons. The sample consisted of CD4+ T cells from PBMCs. These receptors originate from a human donor with Susac syndrome.

V gene TRBV25-1 combines with J gene TRBJ2-7; 10 bases align to TRBD2. V shed 8 bases and J 6 bases; nucleotides not matched to a gene: 16. The CDR3 runs 16 residues. Germline CDR1 is MGHDK and CDR2 is SYGVNS. CDR3 sequence (DNA): TGTGCCAGCGACACCGGGGCTAGCGGGAGTCGGGGCGAGCAGTACTTC. Translating gives CASDTGASGSRGEQYF.

This clonotype was observed a single time. The rearrangement joins TRBV12-3 or TRBV12-4 to TRBJ2-3, with D possibly matching TRBD1 (6 bases). This CDR3 is built from 14 residues. With 7 bases removed from V and 4 bases from J, the gap between germline ends came to 15 bases. CDR3 sequence reads: CASTPGHGADTQYF. The CDR3 DNA sequence: TGTGCCAGCACCCCGGGACATGGGGCAGATACGCAGTATTTT.

The chain uses TRBV7-2 and TRBJ2-1; 8 bases match TRBD1. V was pared by 1 base and J by 1 base, with 12 bases of the junction left unmatched. This CDR3 comprises 19 residues. Germline V gene data show CDR1 as SGHTA and CDR2 as FQGNSA. The CDR3: CASSLGRGRQGTSYNEQFF. The CDR3 DNA follows: TGTGCCAGCAGCTTAGGTAGGGGCCGACAGGGGACATCCTACAATGAGCAGTTCTTC. The full variable domain, in which reference TRBV7-2 and TRBJ2-1 provide the parts outside the CDR3, is GAGVSQSPSNKVTEKGKDVELRCDPISGHTALYWYRQSLGQGLEFLIYFQGNSAPDKSGLPSDRFSAERTGGSVSTLTIQRTQQEDSAVYLCASSLGRGRQGTSYNEQFFGPGTRLTVL.

This rearrangement joins TRBV25-1 to TRBJ2-7, with D possibly matching TRBD2 (5 bases). Looked up from germline, CDR1 is MGHDK and CDR2 is SYGVNS. V shed 3 bases and J shed 6 bases, with 9 bases lying between them. The CDR3 length is 12 residues. The CDR3 spells CASSDPRGEQYF. The CDR3 nucleotides read TGTGCCAGCAGTGACCCACGGGGCGAGCAGTACTTC.

Here the CDR3 DNA reads TGCAGCGTACCGGACAAGCTTAACTATGGCTACACCTTC. Encoded protein: CSVPDKLNYGYTF. This chain joins TRBV29-1 and TRBJ1-2; tentatively, D is TRBD1 (5 bases). Germline assignment: CDR1 SQVTM and CDR2 ANQGSEA. The ends were cut back, 6 bases at V and 1 base at J, with 12 bases in the middle. This CDR3 comprises 13 residues.

This chain joins TRBV25-1 and TRBJ2-2; D unclear. V lost 3 bases and J lost 6, with 11 bases in between. Germline V gene sequence: CDR1 MGHDK, CDR2 SYGVNS. The CDR3 is 14 amino acids. The CDR3 sequence: CASSDGPRPGELFF. The DNA for the CDR3 is TGTGCCAGCAGTGATGGGCCACGACCCGGGGAGCTGTTTTTT.

This rearrangement joins TRBV6-1 to TRBJ1-2, with D uncertain. This CDR3 spans 13 amino acids. The germline V gene has CDR1 MNHNS and CDR2 SASEGT. V dropped 2 bases and J dropped 8 bases, with 12 bases sitting between them. The CDR3 region is CASSELSSGGYTF. In DNA, the CDR3 is TGTGCCAGCAGTGAACTTTCCTCTGGCGGCTACACCTTC.

The CDR3 DNA follows: TGCAGTGCTCCGAGACAGGGCCAGTCACCCCTCCACTTT. Translated, it gives CSAPRQGQSPLHF. The gene calls are TRBV20-1 and TRBJ1-6; 7 bases agree with TRBD1. Germline loops: CDR1 DFQATT, CDR2 SNEGSKA (reference sequence). This CDR3 is 13 amino acids long. V trimming: 5 bases; J trimming: 10 bases; junction bases outside the gene matches: 8.

This clonotype was counted once. V is TRBV5-6 and J is TRBJ2-1, with D perhaps matching TRBD2 (6 bases). V was pared by 5 bases and J by 4 bases, with 16 bases between. The V gene's germline CDR1 is SGHDT and CDR2 YYEEEE. There are 15 residues in the CDR3. The CDR3 sequence is CASRRRDWKYNEQFF. In DNA, the CDR3 is TGTGCCAGCAGGCGCCGGGACTGGAAATACAATGAGCAGTTCTTC.

This chain uses TRBV3-1 with TRBJ2-2, with 8 bases that match TRBD2. Germline loops: CDR1 LGHDT, CDR2 YNNKEL (reference sequence). V lost 4 bases and J lost 6; bases outside the gene matches: 10. CDR3 size: 16 residues. The CDR3 spells CASSPSGLVHPGELFF. For the CDR3, the DNA is TGTGCCAGCAGCCCCTCGGGACTAGTTCATCCCGGGGAGCTGTTTTTT.

The chain employs TRBV12-3 or TRBV12-4 and TRBJ2-7; the match to TRBD1 covers 7 bases. The CDR3 spans 15 residues. After removal of 6 bases from V and 4 bases from J, the junction contained 12 bases not matched to a gene. The CDR3 sequence is CASRGPGQSLYEQYF. CDR3 coding DNA: TGTGCCAGCAGGGGACCGGGACAGAGCCTTTACGAGCAGTACTTC.

This chain links TRBV12-3 or TRBV12-4 with TRBJ1-1, with D possibly TRBD1 on 5 matching bases. The CDR3 runs 13 residues. Between the trimmed V and J ends, which lost 4 bases and 11 bases, there was a span of 17 bases. CDR3 coding DNA: TGTGCCAGCAGTTGGGGCAGGAAATTAAGGGCTTTCTTT. Its protein is CASSWGRKLRAFF.

The V call is TRBV30, the J call TRBJ1-2; 7 bases line up with TRBD1. V lost 3 bases, J lost 4 bases, and 5 bases stayed unmatched. Per the germline V gene, CDR1 is GTSNPN and CDR2 is SVGIG (reference sequence). The CDR3 runs to 13 residues. The CDR3: CAWRQGLGYGYTF. The CDR3 DNA reads as TGTGCCTGGAGACAGGGGCTGGGCTATGGCTACACCTTC.

This sequence joins TRBV30 and TRBJ2-5; 9 positions match TRBD2. V shed 3 bases, J shed 4 bases, and the junction held 6 bases outside the gene matches. Germline CDR1 and CDR2: GTSNPN and SVGIG (reference sequence). There are 14 residues in the CDR3. The CDR3 coding sequence is TGTGCCTGGAGCCAACTAGCGGGTACAGAGACCCAGTACTTC. As protein: CAWSQLAGTETQYF. Full variable domain (outside the CDR3, taken from reference TRBV30 and TRBJ2-5): SQTIHQWPATLVQPVGSPLSLECTVEGTSNPNLYWYRQAAGRGLQLLFYSVGIGQISSEVPQNLSASRPQDRQFILSSKKLLLSDSGFYLCAWSQLAGTETQYFGPGTRLLVL.

This chain connects TRBV28 to TRBJ2-5; TRBD1 matches 7 bases. This CDR3 region has 13 residues. CDR1 and CDR2 from the germline V gene are MDHEN and SYDVKM. V shed 6 bases and J 5 bases; nucleotides not matched to a gene: 6. This CDR3 is CASSYRQGETQYF. In nucleotides, the CDR3 is TGTGCCAGCAGCTATCGACAGGGTGAGACCCAGTACTTC.

The V gene is TRBV9, the J gene TRBJ1-2, with 8 positions matching TRBD1. Unmatched junction bases numbered 8, after V lost 4 bases and J lost 0 bases. CDR1 is SGDLS, CDR2 YYNGEE, per germline. The CDR3 length is 16 residues. The CDR3 region has the DNA TGTGCCAGCAGCCCAGGACAGGGTTTAGCTAACTATGGCTACACCTTC. Translating it yields CASSPGQGLANYGYTF.

This clonotype was recorded once. The rearrangement links TRBV30 to TRBJ2-3; TRBD1 aligns across 7 bases. Per germline, CDR1 GTSNPN and CDR2 SVGIG (reference sequence). CDR3 length: 13 amino acids. The junction had 4 bases not matched to a gene; V was cut back by 7 bases and J by 0 bases. The CDR3 protein is CASDRHSTDTQYF. CDR3 coding DNA: TGTGCCTCGGACAGGCATAGCACAGATACGCAGTATTTT.

The chain links TRBV20-1 to TRBJ1-2; 9 nucleotides match TRBD1. CDR3 size: 13 residues. V shed 6 bases and J 3 bases; nucleotides not matched to a gene: 5. From germline, CDR1 is DFQATT and CDR2 SNEGSKA (reference sequence). CDR3 amino acids: CSAHRGLDYGYTF. CDR3 in DNA: TGCAGTGCCCACAGGGGGCTGGACTATGGCTACACCTTC.

This clonotype was detected once. The chain is built from TRBV15 and TRBJ2-1, with 7 bases aligning to TRBD1. The CDR3 has 19 residues. Germline V gene data show CDR1 as LNHNV and CDR2 as YYDKDF (reference sequence). The trim removed 3 bases at V and 3 bases at J, leaving 17 bases unmatched. CDR3 DNA sequence: TGTGCCACCAGCAGTAGAAGGACAGGCGGCGTGAAAATCTACAATGAGCAGTTCTTC. As protein: CATSSRRTGGVKIYNEQFF.

In its sample, this clonotype was seen a few times. The V gene is TRBV6-5, the J gene TRBJ2-3; 7 nucleotides match TRBD2. This CDR3 region has 14 residues. Germline V gene sequence: CDR1 MNHEY, CDR2 SVGAGI. J was trimmed by 2 bases and V by 5 bases; bases with no gene match: 4. CDR3 amino acids: CASSRSGSTDTQYF. CDR3 DNA: TGTGCCAGCAGTCGTAGCGGGTCCACAGATACGCAGTATTTT.

The chain recombines TRBV5-1 with TRBJ2-6; tentatively, D is TRBD2 (5 bases). The CDR3 totals 17 residues. The germline V gene encodes CDR1 SGHRS and CDR2 YFSETQ. Trimming stripped 5 bases from V and 0 bases from J, with 15 bases between. This chain's CDR3 is CASRRGQLVSGANVLTF. The CDR3 DNA sequence: TGCGCCAGCAGACGGGGTCAGTTGGTCTCTGGGGCCAACGTCCTGACTTTC.

The chain joins TRBV29-1 to TRBJ2-1, with D perhaps TRBD1 (6 bases). The CDR3 covers 13 residues. V lost 7 bases, J lost 4 bases, and 14 bases lay in between. Germline-derived CDR1 and CDR2 are SQVTM and ANQGSEA. The CDR3 coding sequence is TGCAGCGGGGGTGGACAGCGGTACAATGAGCAGTTCTTC. Protein: CSGGGQRYNEQFF.

J is TRBJ2-5 and V is TRBV30; TRBD1 is a possible D gene (6 bases). The germline V gene encodes CDR1 GTSNPN and CDR2 SVGIG (reference sequence). V was trimmed by 2 bases and J by 0 bases, leaving 10 bases between them. This CDR3 comprises 14 residues. The CDR3 DNA follows: TGTGCCTGGAGTAAAACAGGGTACCAAGAGACCCAGTACTTC. Protein product: CAWSKTGYQETQYF.

V and J are TRBV1 and TRBJ2-1. TRBV1 is tagged as a pseudogene. The length of the CDR3 is 11 residues. The CDR3 sequence is CTRPLNDEQFF. The CDR3 DNA sequence: TGCACCAGACCTCTAAACGATGAGCAGTTCTTC.

The CDR3 bases are TGTGCCAGCAGCTCGAGCCCCTCCCAAGAGACCCAGTACTTC. The encoded protein is CASSSSPSQETQYF. This chain uses TRBV9 with TRBJ2-5; D remains ambiguous. The CDR3 is 14 residues long. Trimming took off 4 bases at V and 1 base at J, with 11 bases between the two ends. Germline lookup yields CDR1 SGDLS and CDR2 YYNGEE.